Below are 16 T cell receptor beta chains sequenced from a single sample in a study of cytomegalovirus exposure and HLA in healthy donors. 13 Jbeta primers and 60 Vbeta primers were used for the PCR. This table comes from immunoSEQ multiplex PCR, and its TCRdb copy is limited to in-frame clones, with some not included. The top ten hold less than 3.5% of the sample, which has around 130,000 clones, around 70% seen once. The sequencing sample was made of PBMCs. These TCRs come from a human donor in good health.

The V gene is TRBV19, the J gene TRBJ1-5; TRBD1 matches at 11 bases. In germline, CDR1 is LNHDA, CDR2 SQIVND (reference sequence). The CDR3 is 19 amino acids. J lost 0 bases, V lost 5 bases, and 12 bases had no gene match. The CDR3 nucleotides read TGTGCCAGTAGTCCGAGTGGGGGACAGGGGGTCGTTAGCAATCAGCCCCAGCATTTT. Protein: CASSPSGGQGVVSNQPQHF.

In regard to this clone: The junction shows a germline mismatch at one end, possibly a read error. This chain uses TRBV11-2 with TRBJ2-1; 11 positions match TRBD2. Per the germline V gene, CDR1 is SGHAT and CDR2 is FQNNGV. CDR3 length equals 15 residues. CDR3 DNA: TGTGCCAGCAGATTAGCGGGAGGGAAGGACAATGAGCAGTTCTTC. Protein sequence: CASRLAGGKDNEQFF.

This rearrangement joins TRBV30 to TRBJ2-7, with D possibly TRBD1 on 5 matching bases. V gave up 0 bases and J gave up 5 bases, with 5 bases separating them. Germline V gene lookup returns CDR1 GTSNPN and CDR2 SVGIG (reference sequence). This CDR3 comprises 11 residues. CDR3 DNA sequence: TGTGCCTGGAGTGTACAGGACGAGCAGTACTTC. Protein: CAWSVQDEQYF. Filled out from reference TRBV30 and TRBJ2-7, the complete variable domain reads SQTIHQWPATLVQPVGSPLSLECTVEGTSNPNLYWYRQAAGRGLQLLFYSVGIGQISSEVPQNLSASRPQDRQFILSSKKLLLSDSGFYLCAWSVQDEQYFGPGTRLTVT.

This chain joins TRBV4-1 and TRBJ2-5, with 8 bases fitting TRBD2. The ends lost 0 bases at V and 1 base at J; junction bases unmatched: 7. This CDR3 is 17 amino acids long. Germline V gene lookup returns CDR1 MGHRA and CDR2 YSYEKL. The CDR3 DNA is TGCGCCAGCAGCCAAGATGAGGACAGCGGGGGCCAAGAGACCCAGTACTTC. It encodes CASSQDEDSGGQETQYF.

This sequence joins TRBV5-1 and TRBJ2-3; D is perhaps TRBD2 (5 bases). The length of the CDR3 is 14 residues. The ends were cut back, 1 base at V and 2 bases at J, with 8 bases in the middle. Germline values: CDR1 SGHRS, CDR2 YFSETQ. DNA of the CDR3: TGCGCCAGCAGCTTGCTCGGGAACACAGATACGCAGTATTTT. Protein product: CASSLLGNTDTQYF.

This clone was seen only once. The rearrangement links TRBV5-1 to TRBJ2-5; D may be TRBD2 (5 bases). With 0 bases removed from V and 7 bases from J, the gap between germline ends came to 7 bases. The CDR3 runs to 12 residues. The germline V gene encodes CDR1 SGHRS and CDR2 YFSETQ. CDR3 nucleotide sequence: TGCGCCAGCAGCTTGGTAGGAGGGACCCAGTACTTC. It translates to CASSLVGGTQYF.

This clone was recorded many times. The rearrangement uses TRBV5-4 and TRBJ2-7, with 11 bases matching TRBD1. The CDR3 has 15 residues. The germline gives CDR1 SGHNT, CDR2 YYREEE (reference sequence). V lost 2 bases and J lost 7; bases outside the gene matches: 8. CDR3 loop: CASSLPGQGGREQYF. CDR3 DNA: TGTGCCAGCAGCTTACCGGGACAGGGGGGAAGGGAGCAGTACTTC.

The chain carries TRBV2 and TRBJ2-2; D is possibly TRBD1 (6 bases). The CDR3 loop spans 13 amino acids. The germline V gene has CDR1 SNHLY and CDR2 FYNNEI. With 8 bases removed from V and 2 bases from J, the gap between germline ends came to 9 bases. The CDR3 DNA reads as TGTGCCAGCCGGACAGCAAACACCGGGGAGCTGTTTTTT. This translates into CASRTANTGELFF.

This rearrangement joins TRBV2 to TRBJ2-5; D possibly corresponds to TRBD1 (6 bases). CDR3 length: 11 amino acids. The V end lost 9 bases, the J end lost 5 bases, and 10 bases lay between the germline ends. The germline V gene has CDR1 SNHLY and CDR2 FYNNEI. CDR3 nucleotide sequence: TGTGCCAGGACAGGCGGCGAGACCCAGTACTTC. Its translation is CARTGGETQYF.

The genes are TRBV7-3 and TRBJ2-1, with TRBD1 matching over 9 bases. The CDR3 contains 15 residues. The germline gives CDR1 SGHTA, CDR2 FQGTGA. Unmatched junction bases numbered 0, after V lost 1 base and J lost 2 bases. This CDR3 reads CASSLRDRAYNEQFF. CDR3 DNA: TGTGCCAGCAGCTTAAGGGACAGGGCCTACAATGAGCAGTTCTTC. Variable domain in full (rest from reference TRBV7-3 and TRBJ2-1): GAGVSQTPSNKVTEKGKYVELRCDPISGHTALYWYRQSLGQGPEFLIYFQGTGAADDSGLPNDRFFAVRPEGSVSTLKIQRTERGDSAVYLCASSLRDRAYNEQFFGPGTRLTVL.

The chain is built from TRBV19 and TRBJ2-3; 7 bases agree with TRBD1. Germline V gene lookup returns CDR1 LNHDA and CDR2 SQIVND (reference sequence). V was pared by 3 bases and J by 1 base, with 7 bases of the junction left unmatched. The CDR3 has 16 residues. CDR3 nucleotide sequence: TGTGCCAGTAGTATCCCAACGGGACAGCGCACAGATACGCAGTATTTT. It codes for CASSIPTGQRTDTQYF.

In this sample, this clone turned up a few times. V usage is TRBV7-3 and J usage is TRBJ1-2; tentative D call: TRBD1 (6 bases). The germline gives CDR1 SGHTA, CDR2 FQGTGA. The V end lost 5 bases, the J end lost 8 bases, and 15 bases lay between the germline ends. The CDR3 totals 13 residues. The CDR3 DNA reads TGTGCCAGCAGCCCGGGTACACAGGGCGGCTACACCTTC. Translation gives CASSPGTQGGYTF. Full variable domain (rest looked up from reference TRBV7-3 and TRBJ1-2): GAGVSQTPSNKVTEKGKYVELRCDPISGHTALYWYRQSLGQGPEFLIYFQGTGAADDSGLPNDRFFAVRPEGSVSTLKIQRTERGDSAVYLCASSPGTQGGYTFGSGTRLTVV.

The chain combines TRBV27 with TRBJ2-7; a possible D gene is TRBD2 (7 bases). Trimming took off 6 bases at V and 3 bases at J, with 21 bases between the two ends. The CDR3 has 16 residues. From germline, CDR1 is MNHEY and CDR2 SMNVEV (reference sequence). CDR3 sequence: CASSRAGGGSGYEQYF. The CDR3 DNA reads TGTGCCAGCAGCCGCGCTGGGGGCGGGAGTGGCTACGAGCAGTACTTC.

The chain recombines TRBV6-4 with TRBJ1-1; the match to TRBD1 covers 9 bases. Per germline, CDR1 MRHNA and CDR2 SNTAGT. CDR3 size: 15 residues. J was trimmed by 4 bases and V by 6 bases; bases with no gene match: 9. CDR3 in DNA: TGTGCCAGCAGCGGCGGGACAGGGTTGAGCACTGAAGCTTTCTTT. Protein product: CASSGGTGLSTEAFF.

The CDR3 nucleotides are TGTGCCAGCAGCTTCGACAGGGTCATGAACACTGAAGCTTTCTTT. Encoded protein: CASSFDRVMNTEAFF. J is TRBJ1-1 and V is TRBV7-9, with TRBD1 matching 7 bases. The CDR3 has 15 residues. CDR1 and CDR2 (germline): SEHNR, FQNEAQ (reference sequence). V was clipped by 3 bases and J by 0 bases; unmatched bases: 4. Based on the CDR3 plus reference TRBV7-9 and TRBJ1-1, the full variable domain is DTGVSQNPRHKITKRGQNVTFRCDPISEHNRLYWYRQTLGQGPEFLTYFQNEAQLEKSRLLSDRFSAERPKGSFSTLEIQRTEQGDSAMYLCASSFDRVMNTEAFFGQGTRLTVV.

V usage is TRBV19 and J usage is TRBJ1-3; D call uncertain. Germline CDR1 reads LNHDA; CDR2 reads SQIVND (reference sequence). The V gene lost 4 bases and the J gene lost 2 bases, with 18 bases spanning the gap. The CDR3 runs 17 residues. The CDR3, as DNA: TGTGCCAGTAGTACGGGAGGACGGCGAGGGACTGGAAACACCATATATTTT. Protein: CASSTGGRRGTGNTIYF.